The entry that follows covers one T cell receptor beta chain sequence. The data belong to a study of technical replicates of blood from a handful of donors. Generated by immunoSEQ multiplex PCR, the TCRdb table keeps only in-frame clones and is missing some. The table shows 81,000 or so clones, with approximately 96% occurring only once. The CDR3 runs 14 residues. Germline V gene data show CDR1 as MNHEY and CDR2 as SMNVEV (reference sequence). The junction had 3 bases not matched to a gene; V was cut back by 2 bases and J by 3 bases. This TCR derives from a human donor in good health. Sequenced material: T cells isolated from PBMCs. The chain couples TRBV27 to TRBJ1-1, with TRBD1 identical over 7 bases. The CDR3 spells CASSLEGADTEAFF. The CDR3 DNA reads as TGTGCCAGCAGTTTAGAGGGGGCCGACACTGAAGCTTTCTTT.